The clone carrying this T cell receptor beta chain was seen a few times. Using RNA transcripts as the source, TCR beta CDR3 regions were amplified. TCR CDR3 regions were first amplified by RT-PCR with HTBI primers. TCRdb re-derived calls from the multiplex PCR reads in MiXCR, one entry per CDR3 protein. The sample lists approximately 430,000 distinct CDR3 sequences, 15% to 18% occurring once. The data are from a study of T cells in Graves' hyperthyroidism and ophthalmopathy. Graves' hyperthyroidism was deemed stable absent ophthalmopathy progression within 18 months. This CDR3 has 15 residues. Looked up from germline, CDR1 is MGHRA and CDR2 is YSYEKL. Trimming took 8 bases from V and 7 from J, leaving 24 bases between them.

This sequence originates from a woman aged 18-29 years with Graves' hyperthyroidism. Sequenced sample: blood. V usage is TRBV4-1 and J usage is TRBJ2-7; D possibly corresponds to TRBD2 (6 bases). The CDR3 here is CASASIGTRPREQYF. The CDR3 region has the DNA TGCGCCAGCGCCAGTATAGGGACTCGCCCGCGGGAGCAGTACTTC.